This is a list of T cell receptor beta chains from one sample in a study of regulatory T cells in long-lasting Graves disease. TCRdb reprocessed the multiplex PCR reads via MiXCR and lists one record per CDR3 protein. This table holds about 430,000 distinct CDR3 sequences, 21% found once. This specimen was peripheral blood mononuclear cells (PBMCs), taken when the disease was refractory, from a patient treated with antithyroid drugs. All receptors come from a female donor with Graves disease. CDR3s include the opening cysteine and the closing phenylalanine or tryptophan. D genes are given only for firm matches. Clone size is stated in some rows and not others, as once, few, many or a class when expanded.

CDR3 length	clone size	J gene	V gene	D gene	CDR3 protein	CDR3 DNA
14	few	TRBJ2-7	TRBV20-1	.	CSAGGRDSDYEQYF	TGCAGTGCTGGGGGGCGGGACAGCGACTACGAGCAGTACTTC
14	many	TRBJ2-2	TRBV7-9	TRBD2	CASLSAGGTGELFF	TGTGCCAGCTTGTCCGCGGGAGGGACCGGGGAGCTGTTTTTT
13	.	TRBJ1-1	TRBV5-6	.	CASSHRVGTGAFF	TGTGCCAGCAGCCACAGGGTCGGCACTGGAGCTTTCTTT
14	many	TRBJ2-5	TRBV27	.	CASSFVGAAETQYF	TGTGCCAGCAGTTTTGTAGGAGCAGCGGAGACCCAGTACTTC
17	.	TRBJ2-3	TRBV3-1	.	CASSPMTGTALGDTQYF	TGTGCCAGCAGCCCAATGACCGGGACGGCGCTCGGAGATACGCAGTATTTT
14	.	TRBJ1-3	TRBV5-1	.	CASSFEISGNTIYF	TGCGCCAGCAGCTTTGAAATCTCTGGAAACACCATATATTTT
13	few	TRBJ2-7	TRBV3-1	TRBD2	CASSHGTSGRPYF	TGTGCCAGCAGCCACGGGACTAGCGGGCGGCCTTACTTC
17	.	TRBJ1-3	TRBV28	.	CASSLPGAGTVGNTIYF	TGTGCCAGCAGTTTACCAGGGGCAGGGACGGTTGGAAACACCATATATTTT
15	many	TRBJ2-5	TRBV10-3	TRBD1	CAISESGQDQETQYF	TGTGCCATCAGTGAGTCCGGACAGGACCAAGAGACCCAGTACTTC
16	.	TRBJ1-1	TRBV7-6	.	CASSLYVGGMNTEAFF	TGTGCCAGCAGCTTATATGTGGGGGGGATGAACACTGAAGCTTTCTTT
16	.	TRBJ1-1	TRBV4-1	.	CASSRLRGRENTEAFF	TGCGCCAGCAGCCGGCTTCGGGGACGGGAGAACACTGAAGCTTTCTTT
14	many	TRBJ2-7	TRBV6-1	TRBD1	CASTTGTGSYEQYF	TGTGCCAGCACAACCGGGACAGGGTCATACGAGCAGTACTTC
15	.	TRBJ2-7	TRBV14	.	CASSQIDRPSYEQYF	TGTGCCAGCAGCCAAATTGACAGGCCATCCTACGAGCAGTACTTC
12	many	TRBJ2-7	TRBV28	.	CASGDAYYEQYF	TGTGCCAGCGGGGACGCTTACTACGAGCAGTACTTC
13	.	TRBJ1-2	TRBV15	.	CATSRVGGYGYTF	TGTGCCACCAGCAGAGTAGGGGGCTATGGCTACACCTTC
16	few	TRBJ2-1	TRBV2	.	CASSGMVARSYNEQFF	TGTGCCAGCAGTGGAATGGTAGCCCGATCCTACAATGAGCAGTTCTTC
17	.	TRBJ1-6	TRBV9	.	CASSREGDTYTNSPLHF	TGTGCCAGCAGCAGAGAGGGAGACACATATACTAATTCACCCCTCCACTTT
17	.	TRBJ2-7	TRBV20-1	TRBD2	CSARPLAGGHRSYEQYF	TGCAGTGCTCGCCCACTAGCGGGAGGACACCGCTCCTACGAGCAGTACTTC
15	few	TRBJ2-5	TRBV3-1	.	CASSQEARAGETQYF	TGTGCCAGCAGCCAAGAAGCAAGGGCGGGGGAGACCCAGTACTTC
12	many	TRBJ2-7	TRBV2	.	CASLRETVEQYF	TGTGCCAGCCTCCGGGAGACGGTCGAGCAGTACTTC
19	.	TRBJ1-5	TRBV6-1	.	CTSSVPRDTGKISNQPQHF	TGTACCAGCAGTGTCCCCCGGGACACCGGGAAAATTAGCAATCAGCCCCAGCATTTT
17	few	TRBJ2-2	TRBV6-5	.	CASSYPRESANTGELFF	TGTGCCAGCAGTTATCCCCGGGAGTCGGCGAACACCGGGGAGCTGTTTTTT